This T cell receptor (beta chain) was captured in a study of early T cells in non-severe SARS-CoV-2 infection. About the study: Unsorted whole blood bulk RNA was sequenced, with unpaired chains.

Unmatched junction bases numbered 6, after V lost 0 bases and J lost 2 bases. The length of the CDR3 is 17 residues. Remarks on this clonotype: What it recognizes is unknown.

Unique molecular identifiers were affixed to single, distinct cDNA molecules. TCRdb independently ran MiXCR on the 5' RACE reads; one entry per CDR3 protein. The sample yields under 90,000 distinct CDR3 sequences, about 15% seen once. Findings and caveats of the study: Anti-spike CD8 responses were favored by VDJdb matching, which missed private and CD4 specificities.

The sequencing input was whole blood. The chain links TRBV12-3 or TRBV12-4 to TRBJ1-5; 8 nucleotides match TRBD1. The sequence came from an adult who was a healthcare worker with PCR-confirmed SARS-CoV-2 infection or an uninfected control (not recorded which). DNA for the CDR3: TGTGCCAGCAGTTTAGCGCCACAGGGGGGCGGCAATCAGCCCCAGCATTTT. This codes for CASSLAPQGGGNQPQHF.